This T cell receptor (beta chain) was captured in a study of radiation and T cells in renal cell carcinoma. About this clone: No antigen is known for it.

Study observations and caveats: In blood, top tumor clones expanded by 2 weeks, shrinking by 4.

The CDR3 contains 14 residues. CDR1 LNHDA and CDR2 SQIVND come from the germline V gene (reference sequence). The V end lost 9 bases, the J end lost 1 base, and 15 bases lay between the germline ends. The sample's time point: blood 2 weeks post-SBRT. The treatment: 15 Gy SBRT to primary tumor, nephrectomy 4 weeks later. Serial blood draws occurred at baseline and 2 and 4 weeks post-SBRT. The patient's renal cell carcinoma had clear cell pathology. Measured with immunoSEQ multiplex PCR; TCRdb has only the in-frame clones, and not every one. The sample lists 100,000 to 150,000 clones, 81% occurring once.

The V gene is TRBV19, the J gene TRBJ1-1; no definite D call. The sample consisted of blood, taken from a patient whose treatment included radiotherapy and nephrectomy. The receptor comes from a man between 45 and 60 years old with renal cell carcinoma. CDR3 sequence (DNA): TGTGCCAGCTCAGTTGACTTTGGGAACACTGAAGCTTTCTTT. Translating gives CASSVDFGNTEAFF.